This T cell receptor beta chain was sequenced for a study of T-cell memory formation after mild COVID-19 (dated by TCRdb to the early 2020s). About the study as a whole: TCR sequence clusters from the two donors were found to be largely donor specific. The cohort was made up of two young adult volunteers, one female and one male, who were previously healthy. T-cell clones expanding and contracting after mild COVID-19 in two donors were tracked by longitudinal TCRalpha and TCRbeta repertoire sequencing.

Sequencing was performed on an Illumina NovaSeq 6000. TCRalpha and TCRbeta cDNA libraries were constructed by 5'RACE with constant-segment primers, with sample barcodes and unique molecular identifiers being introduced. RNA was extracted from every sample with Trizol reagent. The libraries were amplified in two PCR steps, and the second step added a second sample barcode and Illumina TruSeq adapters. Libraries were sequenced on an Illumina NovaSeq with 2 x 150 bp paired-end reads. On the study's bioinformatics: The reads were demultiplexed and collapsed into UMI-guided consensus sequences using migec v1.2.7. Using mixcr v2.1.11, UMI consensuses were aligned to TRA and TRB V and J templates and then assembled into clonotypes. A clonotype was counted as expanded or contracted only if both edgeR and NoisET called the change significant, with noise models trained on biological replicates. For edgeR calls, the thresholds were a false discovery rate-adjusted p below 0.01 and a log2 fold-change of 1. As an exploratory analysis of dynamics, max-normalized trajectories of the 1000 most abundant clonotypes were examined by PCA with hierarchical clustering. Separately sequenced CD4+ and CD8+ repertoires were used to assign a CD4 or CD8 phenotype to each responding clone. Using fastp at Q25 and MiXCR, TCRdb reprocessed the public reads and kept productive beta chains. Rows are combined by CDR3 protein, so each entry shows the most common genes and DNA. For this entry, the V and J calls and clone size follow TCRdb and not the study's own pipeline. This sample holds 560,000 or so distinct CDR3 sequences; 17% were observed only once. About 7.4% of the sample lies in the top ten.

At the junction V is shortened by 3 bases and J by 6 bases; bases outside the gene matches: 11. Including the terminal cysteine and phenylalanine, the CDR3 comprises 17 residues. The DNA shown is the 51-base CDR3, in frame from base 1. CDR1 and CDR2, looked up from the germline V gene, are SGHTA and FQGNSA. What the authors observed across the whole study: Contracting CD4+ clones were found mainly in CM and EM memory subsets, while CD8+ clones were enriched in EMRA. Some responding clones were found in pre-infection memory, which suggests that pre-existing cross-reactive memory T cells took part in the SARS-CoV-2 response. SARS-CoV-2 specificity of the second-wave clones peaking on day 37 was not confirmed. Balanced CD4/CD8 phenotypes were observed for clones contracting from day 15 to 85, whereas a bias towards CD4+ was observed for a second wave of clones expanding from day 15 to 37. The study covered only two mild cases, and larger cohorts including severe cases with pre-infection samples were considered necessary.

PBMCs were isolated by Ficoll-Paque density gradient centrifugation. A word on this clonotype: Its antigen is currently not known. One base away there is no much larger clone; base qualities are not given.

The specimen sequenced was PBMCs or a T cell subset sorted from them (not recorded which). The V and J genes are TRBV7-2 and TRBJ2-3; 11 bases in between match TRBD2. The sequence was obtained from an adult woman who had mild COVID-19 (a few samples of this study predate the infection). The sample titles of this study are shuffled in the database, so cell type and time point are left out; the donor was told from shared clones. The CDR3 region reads CASSLLGLAVTGDTQYF. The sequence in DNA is TGTGCCAGCAGCTTGCTGGGACTAGCGGTGACAGGGGATACGCAGTATTTT.